This T cell receptor (beta chain) was recovered during a study of blood T cell repertoires in COVID-19. Overall study context: The United States, Italy and Spain were the sources of the acute and convalescent COVID-19 samples.

In the authors' workflow: Estimates of nucleated cell counts were drawn from the amplification of reference gene primers. Produced via immunoSEQ multiplex PCR; TCRdb's table is partial and in-frame only. The V and J calls and clone size were taken over from that table, and D and trimming were inferred from the DNA. This table has about 340,000 clones, approximately 87% appearing once. The ends lost 2 bases at V and 3 bases at J; junction bases unmatched: 1. The CDR3 spans 13 residues. In germline, CDR1 is KGHSH, CDR2 LQKENI. Enrolment of Seattle patients took place during active infection, and they were followed longitudinally.

Sequencing input: peripheral blood. The TCR originated in a woman between 50 and 59 years old with COVID-19, enrolled during active disease. The chain is built from TRBV18 and TRBJ2-7; 7 bases line up with TRBD1. This CDR3 is CASSPDRDYEQYF. The DNA of the CDR3 is TGTGCCAGCTCACCAGACAGGGACTACGAGCAGTACTTC. Full variable domain (remainder filled in from reference TRBV18 and TRBJ2-7): NAGVMQNPRHLVRRRGQEARLRCSPMKGHSHVYWYRQLPEEGLKFMVYLQKENIIDESGMPKERFSAEFPKEGPSILRIQQVVRGDSAAYFCASSPDRDYEQYFGPGTRLTVT.